Listed here is a single T cell receptor beta chain. Its antigen is as yet unknown. The sample is drawn from a study of blood T cells in healthy people across ages. Findings of the study overall: Not knowing donor CMV status may have confounded expanded clonotype changes. Greater diversity and more naive CD4+ cells were seen in long-lived donors than in aged donors.

The V and J ends lost 5 bases and 8 bases, in that order; junction bases with no gene match: 8. Germline V gene sequence: CDR1 MNHEY, CDR2 SVGAGI. This CDR3 is built from 16 residues. Together with a sample-barcoded 5' primer, a J-beta primer mix was included in a second PCR lasting roughly 6 to 12 cycles. One entry per CDR3 protein, called by TCRdb with MiXCR from the 5' RACE reads. Found here are about 1.8 million distinct CDR3 sequences, 49% of them singletons; the top ten hold approximately 2%. The J gene is TRBJ1-6, the V gene TRBV6-5, with 11 bases that match TRBD1. The sequence came from a middle-aged woman in good health. The sequencing sample was made of blood. CDR3 DNA: TGTGCCAGCAGTCTATCCGGGACAGGGGGTCATTCACCCCTCCACTTT. This sequence encodes CASSLSGTGGHSPLHF.